What follows describes a single T cell receptor (beta chain). Antigen: not known. Extraction of RNA preceded its reverse transcription into cDNA, which served as the sequencing template. The protocol was immunoSEQ multiplex PCR, while the TCRdb copy is restricted to in-frame clones and leaves out a portion. The data show roughly 220,000 clones, 35% to 45% seen once. The data originate from a study of CD8+ T cells in alopecia areata. The overall study: The share of scalp area affected provided the severity score for treated patients. Study-wide results and limits: Treatment with tofacitinib significantly lowered scalp clonality and reduced expanded CD8+ clones among the top 100. Only one nonresponder was present, which leaves the link between baseline CD8+ expansion and response uncertain.

The CDR3 covers 14 residues. Per germline, CDR1 SQVTM and CDR2 ANQGSEA. V was clipped by 4 bases and J by 3 bases, with 15 bases between them. Stated treatment: oral pan-JAK inhibitor, 5-10 mg twice daily. Alopecia areata patients had lesional scalp punch biopsies and peripheral blood taken from them. The sequence was collected from a human donor with alopecia areata. This sample comprised CD4+ T cells sorted from blood, obtained between weeks 30 and 35, from a patient treated with tofacitinib. The rearrangement joins TRBV29-1 to TRBJ1-1; D unresolved. The chain's CDR3 is CSVGANTEDTEAFF. The CDR3 DNA reads as TGCAGCGTTGGGGCTAACACAGAGGACACTGAAGCTTTCTTT.